This record concerns one TCR beta chain sequence. Its target is not known. V was clipped by 3 bases and J by 6 bases; unmatched bases: 6. Germline V lookup: CDR1 PRHDT, CDR2 FYEKMQ (reference sequence). The CDR3 spans 15 residues. Assay used: immunoSEQ multiplex PCR; TCRdb lists only in-frame clones, some missing. Of some 21,000 clones in the sample, around 89% were seen once. Methotrexate plus calcineurin inhibitor accompanied controls' myeloablative marrow transplants; sampling was 1 year later. The data were taken from a study of T cells after posttransplantation cyclophosphamide. Whole-study findings and limits: Later post-transplant blood repertoires were often dominated by donor CD8+ memory clones. Skin or GI-infiltrating T cells shared few TRB sequences with blood. After PTCy, TRB diversity resembled that of CNI/methotrexate controls.

The clonotype comes from a female patient between 25 and 45 years old who received an allogeneic stem cell transplant from an unrelated donor, was CMV-positive, and had acute and chronic GVHD. The graft donor may account for some of the T cells. The sample in question was PBMCs, obtained 359 days after allogeneic stem cell transplant with calcineurin inhibitor and methotrexate. The rearrangement uses TRBV13 and TRBJ2-4; 9 nucleotides line up with TRBD2. The CDR3 spells CASSLFSGSSNIQYF. For the CDR3, the DNA is TGTGCCAGCAGCTTGTTTAGCGGGAGTTCAAACATTCAGTACTTC.